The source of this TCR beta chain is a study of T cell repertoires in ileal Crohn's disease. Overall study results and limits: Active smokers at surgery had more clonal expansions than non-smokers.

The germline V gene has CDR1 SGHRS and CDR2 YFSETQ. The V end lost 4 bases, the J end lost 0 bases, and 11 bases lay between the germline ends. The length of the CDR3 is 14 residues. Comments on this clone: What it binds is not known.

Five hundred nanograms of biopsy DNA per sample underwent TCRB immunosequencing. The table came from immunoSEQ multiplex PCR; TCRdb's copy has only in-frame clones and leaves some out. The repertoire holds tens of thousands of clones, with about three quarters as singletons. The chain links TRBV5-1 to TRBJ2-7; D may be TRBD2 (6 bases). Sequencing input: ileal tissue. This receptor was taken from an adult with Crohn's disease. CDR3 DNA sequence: TGCGCCAGCAGCCTTGCGGGGCCCTCCTACGAGCAGTACTTC. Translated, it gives CASSLAGPSYEQYF.